The sequence of this T cell receptor gamma chain was determined in a study of gammadelta T cells in human blood (dated by TCRdb to 2020 to 2021). The germline V gene (reference sequence) supplies CDR1 GITISATS and CDR2 ISYDGTV. The cysteine opens and the phenylalanine closes a CDR3 of 16 amino acids. CDR3 DNA only is kept here, 48 bases in frame from base 1. Receptor libraries were prepared by RT-PCR. The sample was run on an Illumina MiSeq. Via CATT, TCRdb reprocessed the public reads, and rows with identical DNA were then joined. In this sample the table shows 95 to 150 gamma-chain clones, 6% to 7% of which occur a single time. 50% to 75% of the sample comes from the top ten. Overall study outcomes, separate from this receptor: The study reported that microbial exposure appeared to drive polyclonal expansion of innate gamma-delta T cells immediately after birth.

This clone came up a few times. Its target antigen remains unknown. A far more abundant clone sits one base away, making this likely a read error. Other DNA sequences in this sample translate to the same CDR3. Sequencing was done on a sample of Vgamma9Vdelta2 gamma-delta T cells from infant blood. The receptor was derived from a human donor. The sequence joins TRGV9 to TRGJP. The CDR3: CALWEVQELGKKIKVF. The DNA sequence is given as TGTGCCTTGTGGGAGGTGCAAGAGTTGGGAAAAAAAATCAAGGTATTT.